Listed below are T cell receptor beta chains from one sample, sequenced in a study of tumor and adjacent non-tumor tissue in lung cancer. MiXCR was run by TCRdb on the multiplex PCR reads, yielding one entry per CDR3 protein. The table lists 81,000 or so distinct CDR3 sequences, approximately 80% of them singletons. Sequenced input: distant non-tumor lung tissue. The receptors come from a man aged 55 to 69 with non-small cell lung cancer. The CDR3 runs from the conserved cysteine through the conserved F or W. Each record gives: CDR3 protein, CDR3 DNA, CDR3 length, D gene, V gene, J gene, clone size. D genes are given only for firm matches. A clone size is listed for some rows: how often the clone was seen (once, few, many), or a class if it is expanded.

cdr3_aa: CASRAGPQDSSLYF
cdr3_nt: TGTGCCAGCAGGGCGGGGCCACAGGATTCATCCCTCTACTTT
cdr3_length: 14
d_call: .
v_call: TRBV12-3/TRBV12-4
j_call: TRBJ1-6
clone_size: .

cdr3_aa: CASSSIQVQESQYF
cdr3_nt: TGTGCCAGCAGCTCTATACAGGTCCAAGAGAGCCAGTACTTC
cdr3_length: 14
d_call: .
v_call: TRBV11-2
j_call: TRBJ2-5
clone_size: .

cdr3_aa: CASSQDPGGVPFQHQHF
cdr3_nt: TGCGCCAGCAGCCAAGATCCCGGCGGGGTTCCGTTCCAGCACCAGCATTTT
cdr3_length: 17
d_call: .
v_call: TRBV4-1
j_call: TRBJ1-5
clone_size: .

cdr3_aa: CASSLVMGNYYVYTF
cdr3_nt: TGTGCCAGCAGCTTAGTGATGGGGAATTATTATGTCTACACCTTC
cdr3_length: 15
d_call: .
v_call: TRBV11-2
j_call: TRBJ1-2
clone_size: .

cdr3_aa: CASSPRPEASEKLLF
cdr3_nt: TGTGCCAGCAGCCCTCGCCCGGAGGCGTCTGAAAAACTGCTTTTT
cdr3_length: 15
d_call: .
v_call: TRBV11-1
j_call: TRBJ1-4
clone_size: .

cdr3_aa: CASILQNSNTEDFF
cdr3_nt: TGTGCCAGCATCTTACAGAACTCGAACACTGAAGATTTCTTT
cdr3_length: 14
d_call: .
v_call: TRBV11-3
j_call: TRBJ1-1
clone_size: .

cdr3_aa: CASSSPVNTEAFF
cdr3_nt: TGTGCCAGCAGCTCTCCGGTGAACACTGAGGCTTTCTTT
cdr3_length: 13
d_call: .
v_call: TRBV5-4
j_call: TRBJ1-1
clone_size: few

cdr3_aa: CASGQVREGNYGYTF
cdr3_nt: TGCGCCAGCGGCCAAGTACGGGAGGGTAACTATGGATACACCTTC
cdr3_length: 15
d_call: .
v_call: TRBV4-1
j_call: TRBJ1-2
clone_size: .

cdr3_aa: CASSLDRSSFNEQFF
cdr3_nt: TGTGCCAGCAGCTTAGATAGGAGCTCCTTTAACGAGCAGTTCTTC
cdr3_length: 15
d_call: .
v_call: TRBV11-2
j_call: TRBJ2-1
clone_size: .

cdr3_aa: CASSPRDLSTNEKLFF
cdr3_nt: TGCGCCAGCAGTCCTCGAGATTTGTCTACTAATGAAAAGCTGTTTTTT
cdr3_length: 16
d_call: .
v_call: TRBV23-1
j_call: TRBJ1-4
clone_size: .

cdr3_aa: CSARVHDTETFF
cdr3_nt: TGCAGTGCCAGAGTCCATGACACTGAAACTTTCTTT
cdr3_length: 12
d_call: .
v_call: TRBV20-1
j_call: TRBJ1-1
clone_size: .

cdr3_aa: CASSDPRGKMNTEAFF
cdr3_nt: TGTGCCAGCAGTGACCCCCGGGGAAAGATGAACACTGAAGCTTTCTTT
cdr3_length: 16
d_call: .
v_call: TRBV6-4
j_call: TRBJ1-1
clone_size: .

cdr3_aa: CASGQTKVSSSYNEQFF
cdr3_nt: TGCGCCAGCGGCCAGACTAAGGTGTCGAGCTCCTACAATGAGCAGTTCTTC
cdr3_length: 17
d_call: .
v_call: TRBV4-3
j_call: TRBJ2-1
clone_size: .

cdr3_aa: CASSLTPGQLNTEAFF
cdr3_nt: TGTGCCAGCAGCCTTACTCCGGGGCAACTGAACACTGAAGCTTTCTTT
cdr3_length: 16
d_call: .
v_call: TRBV11-3
j_call: TRBJ1-1
clone_size: .

cdr3_aa: CSKTDSGGGSLSDTQYF
cdr3_nt: TGCAGTAAAACAGACAGCGGGGGGGGCAGTCTATCAGATACGCAGTATTTT
cdr3_length: 17
d_call: TRBD2
v_call: TRBV20-1
j_call: TRBJ2-3
clone_size: .

cdr3_aa: CSVQTVTYERYF
cdr3_nt: TGCAGTGTTCAGACAGTTACCTACGAGCGGTACTTC
cdr3_length: 12
d_call: .
v_call: TRBV20-1
j_call: TRBJ2-7
clone_size: few

cdr3_aa: CVSSLGAAGGLVQETQYF
cdr3_nt: TGTGTCAGCAGCTTAGGAGCGGCGGGGGGGCTAGTCCAAGAGACCCAGTACTTC
cdr3_length: 18
d_call: TRBD2
v_call: TRBV11-3
j_call: TRBJ2-5
clone_size: .

cdr3_aa: CASSQDVVSPTGELFF
cdr3_nt: TGCGCCAGCAGCCAAGATGTGGTATCCCCCACCGGGGAGCTGTTTTTT
cdr3_length: 16
d_call: .
v_call: TRBV4-1
j_call: TRBJ2-2
clone_size: .

cdr3_aa: CANSLGNTIFF
cdr3_nt: TGTGCCAACAGTCTTGGAAACACCATATTTTTT
cdr3_length: 11
d_call: .
v_call: TRBV12-3/TRBV12-4
j_call: TRBJ1-3
clone_size: .

cdr3_aa: CAWEPGQLLTLSYKQYF
cdr3_nt: TGTGCCTGGGAACCGGGACAGCTTCTAACCCTCTCCTACAAGCAGTACTTC
cdr3_length: 17
d_call: TRBD1
v_call: TRBV30
j_call: TRBJ2-7
clone_size: .

cdr3_aa: CASRSLEGGSFGYTF
cdr3_nt: TGTGCCAGCAGATCCCTTGAGGGCGGATCCTTCGGCTACACCTTC
cdr3_length: 15
d_call: .
v_call: TRBV11-2
j_call: TRBJ1-2
clone_size: .

cdr3_aa: CASSFTIEPGELFF
cdr3_nt: TGTGCCAGCAGCTTTACGATTGAGCCCGGGGAGCTGTTTTTT
cdr3_length: 14
d_call: .
v_call: TRBV11-3
j_call: TRBJ2-2
clone_size: medium-sized

cdr3_aa: CGVDQREALNEQFF
cdr3_nt: TGCGGCGTCGATCAGCGGGAGGCACTCAATGAGCAGTTCTTC
cdr3_length: 14
d_call: TRBD2
v_call: TRBV29-1
j_call: TRBJ2-1
clone_size: .

cdr3_aa: CDSSPDSTSFGYTF
cdr3_nt: TGCGATAGCAGCCCCGACAGCACCTCTTTCGGCTACACCTTC
cdr3_length: 14
d_call: .
v_call: TRBV4-1
j_call: TRBJ1-2
clone_size: .

cdr3_aa: CSDRASGTYKQYF
cdr3_nt: TGCAGTGATAGGGCTAGCGGCACCTACAAGCAGTACTTC
cdr3_length: 13
d_call: TRBD2
v_call: TRBV20-1
j_call: TRBJ2-7
clone_size: .

cdr3_aa: CASSDGTGVTDTLYF
cdr3_nt: TGTGCCAGTAGTGACGGGACAGGGGTCACAGATACGCTGTATTTT
cdr3_length: 15
d_call: TRBD1
v_call: TRBV6-4
j_call: TRBJ2-3
clone_size: .

cdr3_aa: CASSLETGGGNQPQHF
cdr3_nt: TGTGCCAGCAGCTTAGAGACAGGGGGTGGCAATCAGCCCCAGCATTTT
cdr3_length: 16
d_call: TRBD1
v_call: TRBV7-9
j_call: TRBJ1-5
clone_size: .

cdr3_aa: CASSNLTGPQVDTQNF
cdr3_nt: TGCGCCAGCAGCAACCTGACCGGGCCACAGGTCGATACGCAGAATTTT
cdr3_length: 16
d_call: .
v_call: TRBV4-1
j_call: TRBJ2-3
clone_size: .

cdr3_aa: CASSTQVDTEAFF
cdr3_nt: TGTGCCAGCAGCACGCAGGTGGACACTGAAGCTTTCTTT
cdr3_length: 13
d_call: .
v_call: TRBV11-1
j_call: TRBJ1-1
clone_size: .

cdr3_aa: CASNKEEETQYF
cdr3_nt: TGTGCCAGCAACAAGGAGGAAGAGACCCAGTACTTC
cdr3_length: 12
d_call: .
v_call: TRBV7-9
j_call: TRBJ2-5
clone_size: .

cdr3_aa: CASNSISGANVLTF
cdr3_nt: TGTGCCAGTAATTCTATCTCTGGGGCCAACGTCCTGACCTTC
cdr3_length: 14
d_call: .
v_call: TRBV11-2
j_call: TRBJ2-6
clone_size: .

cdr3_aa: CASSLDREAAVYGYTF
cdr3_nt: TGTGCCAGCAGCTTGGACAGGGAAGCGGCTGTCTATGGCTACACCTTC
cdr3_length: 16
d_call: .
v_call: TRBV5-4
j_call: TRBJ1-2
clone_size: many

cdr3_aa: CVSRLAPGPATDTQYF
cdr3_nt: TGTGTCAGCAGATTGGCTCCGGGACCAGCAACGGATACGCAGTATTTT
cdr3_length: 16
d_call: .
v_call: TRBV5-4
j_call: TRBJ2-3
clone_size: .

cdr3_aa: CASRAVPHDSPLHF
cdr3_nt: TGTGCCAGCAGGGCGGTGCCGCATGATTCACCCCTCCACTTC
cdr3_length: 14
d_call: .
v_call: TRBV12-3/TRBV12-4
j_call: TRBJ1-6
clone_size: .

cdr3_aa: CASSSGKVLKTQYF
cdr3_nt: TGTGCCAGCAGCTCCGGAAAGGTTTTGAAGACCCAGTACTTC
cdr3_length: 14
d_call: .
v_call: TRBV11-2
j_call: TRBJ2-5
clone_size: .

cdr3_aa: CASSFVRTGGESQYF
cdr3_nt: TGTGCCAGCAGCTTCGTCAGGACGGGGGGCGAATCTCAGTACTTC
cdr3_length: 15
d_call: .
v_call: TRBV11-2
j_call: TRBJ2-4
clone_size: few

cdr3_aa: CANTQETSGRVNTGELFF
cdr3_nt: TGTGCCAACACCCAAGAGACTAGCGGGAGGGTGAACACCGGGGAGCTGTTTTTT
cdr3_length: 18
d_call: TRBD2
v_call: TRBV4-2
j_call: TRBJ2-2
clone_size: .

cdr3_aa: CVSSFRGAPYEQYF
cdr3_nt: TGTGTCAGCAGTTTCCGGGGGGCCCCATATGAGCAGTACTTC
cdr3_length: 14
d_call: .
v_call: TRBV28
j_call: TRBJ2-7
clone_size: .

cdr3_aa: CASSPARRRSYNEQFF
cdr3_nt: TGTGCCAGCAGCCCCGCCCGGCGGAGATCGTACAATGAGCAGTTCTTC
cdr3_length: 16
d_call: .
v_call: TRBV11-3
j_call: TRBJ2-1
clone_size: .

cdr3_aa: CNARTASEQFF
cdr3_nt: TGCAACGCCAGGACTGCGAGTGAGCAGTTCTTC
cdr3_length: 11
d_call: .
v_call: TRBV29-1
j_call: TRBJ2-1
clone_size: many

cdr3_aa: CASSRQMGVNTGELLF
cdr3_nt: TGCGCCAGCAGCCGCCAGATGGGGGTTAACACCGGGGAGTTGCTTTTT
cdr3_length: 16
d_call: .
v_call: TRBV4-1
j_call: TRBJ2-2
clone_size: .

cdr3_aa: CSVEDLSEAFF
cdr3_nt: TGCAGCGTTGAAGATCTTAGTGAAGCTTTCTTT
cdr3_length: 11
d_call: .
v_call: TRBV29-1
j_call: TRBJ1-1
clone_size: many

cdr3_aa: CANSIGGDNNSPLQF
cdr3_nt: TGTGCCAACAGCATAGGAGGGGACAATAATTCACCCCTCCAATTT
cdr3_length: 15
d_call: .
v_call: TRBV11-2
j_call: TRBJ1-6
clone_size: .

cdr3_aa: CASTIGRRGTHEQYF
cdr3_nt: TGTGCCAGCACCATCGGCAGGAGGGGAACTCACGAGCAGTACTTC
cdr3_length: 15
d_call: .
v_call: TRBV5-4
j_call: TRBJ2-7
clone_size: once

cdr3_aa: CASSSAGLQETQYF
cdr3_nt: TGCGCCAGCAGCTCGGCAGGCCTCCAAGAGACCCAGTACTTC
cdr3_length: 14
d_call: .
v_call: TRBV5-5
j_call: TRBJ2-5
clone_size: .

cdr3_aa: CVSSYSLGSGDMNEQFF
cdr3_nt: TGTGTCAGCAGTTACTCCCTGGGATCGGGAGACATGAATGAGCAGTTCTTC
cdr3_length: 17
d_call: .
v_call: TRBV6-2/TRBV6-3
j_call: TRBJ2-1
clone_size: .

cdr3_aa: CVSSLAGASSGANVQTF
cdr3_nt: TGTGTCAGCAGCCTAGCGGGGGCCAGCTCTGGGGCCAACGTCCAGACTTTC
cdr3_length: 17
d_call: TRBD2
v_call: TRBV6-5
j_call: TRBJ2-6
clone_size: .

cdr3_aa: CASSFQGEDTQYF
cdr3_nt: TGTGCCAGCAGCTTTCAGGGGGAAGATACACAGTACTTT
cdr3_length: 13
d_call: TRBD1
v_call: TRBV11-3
j_call: TRBJ2-3
clone_size: few

cdr3_aa: CASSQEAVSEANILTF
cdr3_nt: TGCGCCAGCAGCCAAGAGGCGGTATCTGAGGCCAACATCCTGACTTTC
cdr3_length: 16
d_call: .
v_call: TRBV4-3
j_call: TRBJ2-6
clone_size: once